This T cell receptor (beta chain) stems from a study of CD8 T cells in Susac syndrome. RNA was extracted with the RNeasy kit, and a quantity of about 0.45 to 1 ug was reverse transcribed using random hexamers. Amplification of TCR beta CDR3 by immunoSEQ multiplex PCR spanned 54 Vbeta and 13 Jbeta. TCRdb reanalysed the immunoSEQ multiplex PCR reads using MiXCR and keeps one entry per CDR3 protein. The data show about 300,000 distinct CDR3 sequences, with 65% to 90% seen just once and 0.2% to 0.25% held by the top ten. Germline trimming cut 5 bases from V and 7 bases from J; bases unmatched to any gene: 11. Germline values: CDR1 MNHEY, CDR2 SMNVEV (reference sequence). CDR3 length equals 16 residues.

The V and J genes are TRBV27 and TRBJ2-1, with 10 bases identical to TRBD2. This receptor was taken from a human donor with multiple sclerosis. Sample: CD8+ T cells from PBMCs. The CDR3 reads CASSTFLAGAGNEQFF. The CDR3, as DNA: TGTGCCAGCAGTACATTCCTAGCGGGAGCGGGGAATGAGCAGTTCTTC.